The 20 T cell receptor beta chains listed next were all sequenced from one sample in a study of OX40 agonist ivuxolimab in advanced cancers. TCRdb's copy holds only in-frame clones and misses some; the assay was immunoSEQ multiplex PCR. The sample has some 80,000 clones, about 82% seen once. The sample consisted of CD4+ or CD8+ T cells sorted from blood, taken in a trial of the OX40 agonist ivuxolimab. The receptor source for this set is an adult with an advanced solid tumor such as melanoma, head and neck, liver or kidney cancer.

The gene calls are TRBV6-6 and TRBJ1-5; maybe TRBD1 (6 bases). V gave up 6 bases and J gave up 2 bases, with 11 bases separating them. The CDR3 runs to 14 residues. Germline CDR1 and CDR2: MNHNY and SVGAGI (reference sequence). The CDR3 protein is CASSYAGGNQPQHF. In nucleotides, the CDR3 is TGTGCCAGCAGCTACGCAGGGGGCAATCAGCCCCAGCATTTT.

The rearrangement uses TRBV9 and TRBJ2-7; D is ambiguous. Per germline, CDR1 SGDLS and CDR2 YYNGEE. V lost 3 bases and J 3 bases, leaving 7 bases between the germline ends. CDR3 size: 12 residues. The CDR3 DNA reads TGTGCCAGCAGCGCAACCGACTACGAGCAGTACTTC. Translating gives CASSATDYEQYF.

This clone appeared a few times. This rearrangement joins TRBV19 to TRBJ1-6; 7 nucleotides agree with TRBD1. Germline V gene sequence: CDR1 LNHDA, CDR2 SQIVND (reference sequence). The CDR3 consists of 16 residues. Trimming at V came to 7 bases and at J to 7 bases, leaving 13 bases not matched to a gene. Here the CDR3 DNA reads TGTGCCAGTACACCGACACAGGGGTATATGAATTCACCCCTCCACTTT. It specifies CASTPTQGYMNSPLHF. Full variable domain (rest looked up from reference TRBV19 and TRBJ1-6): DGGITQSPKYLFRKEGQNVTLSCEQNLNHDAMYWYRQDPGQGLRLIYYSQIVNDFQKGDIAEGYSVSREKKESFPLTVTSAQKNPTAFYLCASTPTQGYMNSPLHFGNGTRLTVT.

This clone has more than one count but fewer than ten. In the same sample, other DNA sequences code for this CDR3. V gene TRBV2 combines with J gene TRBJ1-2; D remains ambiguous. The CDR3 contains 8 residues. V was shortened by 6 bases and J by 11 bases, with 4 bases between the two germline ends. Germline lookup yields CDR1 SNHLY and CDR2 FYNNEI. The chain's CDR3 is CASRGYTF. CDR3 in DNA: TGTGCCAGCAGGGGGTACACCTTC.

The V call is TRBV9, the J call TRBJ1-2; the D gene is possibly TRBD1 (6 bases). The germline CDR1 and CDR2 sequences are SGDLS and YYNGEE. With 1 base removed from V and 8 bases from J, the gap between germline ends came to 12 bases. CDR3 length: 13 residues. The CDR3 bases are TGTGCCAGCAGCGTACAGGGGCTAGGGGGCTACACCTTC. Encoded protein: CASSVQGLGGYTF.

This chain connects TRBV5-1 to TRBJ1-1; D is undetermined. Germline assignment: CDR1 SGHRS and CDR2 YFSETQ. Trimming shortened V by 0 bases and J by 2 bases, and 5 bases separated the two germline ends. The CDR3 consists of 13 residues. CDR3 coding DNA: TGCGCCAGCAGCTTGGCGGGCAACACTGAAGCTTTCTTT. Residues: CASSLAGNTEAFF.

The gene calls are TRBV2 and TRBJ2-3, with 7 bases fitting TRBD1. Trimming cost V 5 bases and J 0 bases; bases outside gene matches: 5. The V gene's germline CDR1 is SNHLY and CDR2 FYNNEI. The CDR3 is 15 residues long. CDR3 nucleotide sequence: TGTGCCAGCAGTTCGACAGGGAGTAGCACAGATACGCAGTATTTT. Its protein product is CASSSTGSSTDTQYF.

The chain employs TRBV7-8 and TRBJ1-1; unclear D gene. The CDR3 extends over 12 amino acids. CDR1 is SGHVS, CDR2 FQNEAQ, per germline. Trimming took 5 bases from V and 6 from J, leaving 10 bases between them. CDR3 sequence: CASSPRTPEAFF. CDR3 coding DNA: TGTGCCAGCAGCCCTCGCACCCCTGAAGCTTTCTTT.

V is TRBV5-1 and J is TRBJ1-2; D not certain. Trimming shortened V by 0 bases and J by 3 bases, and 3 bases separated the two germline ends. Germline V gives CDR1 SGHRS, CDR2 YFSETQ. The CDR3 consists of 12 residues. The chain's CDR3 is CASSLEDYGYTF. CDR3 nucleotide sequence: TGCGCCAGCAGCTTGGAGGACTATGGCTACACCTTC.

This clone was observed a few times. The chain combines TRBV5-6 with TRBJ2-1, with D unclear. In germline, CDR1 is SGHDT, CDR2 YYEEEE. The CDR3 length is 13 residues. V shed 2 bases and J shed 4 bases, with 7 bases lying between them. In DNA form, the CDR3 reads TGTGCCAGCAGCTTAGTAGTATACAATGAGCAGTTCTTC. It encodes CASSLVVYNEQFF.

The chain joins TRBV9 to TRBJ2-2; 7 bases match TRBD1. This CDR3 spans 18 amino acids. Losses at the gene ends were 4 bases for V and 1 base for J; bases not matched to a gene: 13. Per the germline V gene, CDR1 is SGDLS and CDR2 is YYNGEE. The CDR3 region has the DNA TGTGCCAGCAGCCCCCAAAACTGGGACAGACTGAACACCGGGGAGCTGTTTTTT. Its translation: CASSPQNWDRLNTGELFF. The whole variable domain, remainder taken from reference TRBV9 and TRBJ2-2, is DSGVTQTPKHLITATGQRVTLRCSPRSGDLSVYWYQQSLDQGLQFLIQYYNGEERAKGNILERFSAQQFPDLHSELNLSSLELGDSALYFCASSPQNWDRLNTGELFFGEGSRLTVL.

CDR3 in amino acids: CASSRQDRGIEAFF. In DNA form, the CDR3 reads TGTGCCAGCAGCCGACAGGACAGGGGGATTGAAGCTTTCTTT. The chain has TRBV7-9 and TRBJ1-1, with 10 bases aligning to TRBD1. J was trimmed by 7 bases and V by 5 bases; bases with no gene match: 7. The CDR3 spans 14 residues. Germline loops: CDR1 SEHNR, CDR2 FQNEAQ (reference sequence).

The CDR3 protein is CASSVPGHQTQYF. CDR3 coding DNA: TGTGCCAGCAGTGTACCGGGACATCAGACCCAGTACTTC. The V and J genes are TRBV6-6 and TRBJ2-5; D perhaps matches TRBD1 (6 bases). V was shortened by 5 bases and J by 6 bases, with 13 bases between the two germline ends. The CDR3 sequence is 13 residues long. Germline assignment: CDR1 MNHNY and CDR2 SVGAGI (reference sequence).

J is TRBJ2-1 and V is TRBV7-2; a possible D gene is TRBD2 (6 bases). Germline values: CDR1 SGHTA, CDR2 FQGNSA. The CDR3 is 15 amino acids. With 5 bases removed from V and 0 bases from J, the gap between germline ends came to 11 bases. The CDR3 loop reads CASSPRTNSYNEQFF. Here the CDR3 DNA reads TGTGCCAGCAGCCCCAGGACTAACTCCTACAATGAGCAGTTCTTC.

The chain carries TRBV19 and TRBJ2-7; D possibly corresponds to TRBD1 (5 bases). CDR3 length: 13 residues. V dropped 5 bases and J dropped 1 base, with 9 bases sitting between them. The germline CDR1 and CDR2 sequences are LNHDA and SQIVND (reference sequence). CDR3 amino acids: CASSFTGSYEQYF. In DNA, the CDR3 is TGTGCCAGTAGTTTCACAGGATCCTACGAGCAGTACTTC.

CDR3 sequence: CASSVLAGNEQFF. For the CDR3, the DNA is TGTGCCAGCAGTGTACTGGCTGGCAATGAGCAGTTCTTC. The chain combines TRBV6-4 with TRBJ2-1; no reliable D call. The CDR3 is 13 amino acids. The germline gives CDR1 MRHNA, CDR2 SNTAGT. V lost 4 bases to trimming and J lost 6 bases, with 10 bases between them.

A word on this clone: Other nucleotide sequences in the sample specify the same CDR3. In DNA form, the CDR3 reads TGTGCCAGCAGCCCCGGGACAGGGAAATACGAGCAGTACTTC. It yields the protein CASSPGTGKYEQYF. The gene calls are TRBV6-5 and TRBJ2-7; TRBD1 aligns across 9 bases. Germline CDR1 is MNHEY and CDR2 is SVGAGI. V gave up 6 bases and J gave up 4 bases; unmatched junction bases: 7. The CDR3 has 14 residues.

This chain links TRBV29-1 with TRBJ1-3, with unresolved D. Germline V CDR1 and CDR2: SQVTM, ANQGSEA. There are 12 residues in the CDR3. V lost 4 bases and J lost 9, with 13 bases in between. Here the CDR3 DNA reads TGCAGCGTTGTTAGCTCCGGGTCCACCATATATTTT. It encodes CSVVSSGSTIYF.

V is TRBV11-2 and J is TRBJ1-2; D possibly corresponds to TRBD1 (6 bases). Trimming pared 5 bases from V and 7 bases from J, leaving 14 bases between. Germline V gene lookup returns CDR1 SGHAT and CDR2 FQNNGV. There are 13 residues in the CDR3. CDR3 residues: CASSPGGQGGYTF. As DNA, the CDR3 is TGTGCCAGCAGCCCTGGGGGGCAAGGTGGCTACACCTTC.

This chain joins TRBV4-2 and TRBJ1-1; D is possibly TRBD1 (6 bases). The germline V gene has CDR1 LGHNA and CDR2 YNFKEQ. The V end was cut by 0 bases, the J end by 7 bases, with 15 bases between. The CDR3 totals 15 residues. This CDR3 is CASSQEWGTTLEAFF. CDR3 coding DNA: TGTGCCAGCAGCCAAGAGTGGGGGACAACCCTTGAAGCTTTCTTT.